Below are 32 T cell receptor beta chains sequenced from a single sample in a study of early T cells in non-severe SARS-CoV-2 infection. In TCRdb, the 5' RACE reads were re-called with MiXCR into one record per CDR3 protein. The table shows around 78,000 distinct CDR3 sequences, with about 9.5% occurring only once. This sample comprised whole blood, obtained at baseline. The receptors come from an adult who was a healthcare worker with PCR-confirmed SARS-CoV-2 infection or an uninfected control (not recorded which).

The table lists this clonotype with a few counts. The chain carries TRBV19 and TRBJ1-5; 12 nucleotides match TRBD1. V lost 5 bases, J lost 7 bases, and 9 bases stayed unmatched. This CDR3 is 16 amino acids long. CDR1 is LNHDA, CDR2 SQIVND, per germline (reference sequence). CDR3 coding DNA: TGTGCCAGTAGTTTGGGACAGGGGGCGCCCGGACAGCCCCAGCATTTT. Translation: CASSLGQGAPGQPQHF.

This clonotype was counted only a few times. This sequence joins TRBV12-3 or TRBV12-4 and TRBJ2-1; D gene uncertain. Trimming took off 9 bases at V and 9 bases at J, with 15 bases between the two ends. The CDR3 consists of 12 residues. The CDR3 protein is CASNAASGEQFF. CDR3 nucleotides: TGTGCCAGTAATGCCGCGTCGGGTGAGCAGTTCTTC.

This clonotype was counted at least ten times. V is TRBV7-9 and J is TRBJ1-1, with TRBD1 identical over 8 bases. In germline, CDR1 is SEHNR, CDR2 FQNEAQ (reference sequence). The CDR3 is made up of 14 amino acids. V lost 7 bases, J lost 1 base, and 5 bases stayed unmatched. The CDR3 region has the DNA TGTGCCAGCACCGCACAGGGGGAGAACACTGAAGCTTTCTTT. It specifies CASTAQGENTEAFF. The variable domain in full, completed from reference TRBV7-9 and TRBJ1-1, reads DTGVSQNPRHKITKRGQNVTFRCDPISEHNRLYWYRQTLGQGPEFLTYFQNEAQLEKSRLLSDRFSAERPKGSFSTLEIQRTEQGDSAMYLCASTAQGENTEAFFGQGTRLTVV.

This clonotype has at least ten counts. The V gene is TRBV10-3, the J gene TRBJ2-1, with 7 bases lining up with TRBD1. The length of the CDR3 is 15 residues. V gave up 6 bases and J gave up 4 bases; unmatched junction bases: 9. Germline CDR1 and CDR2: ENHRY and SYGVKD. CDR3 region: CAISLDREVYNEQFF. DNA of the CDR3: TGTGCCATCAGCCTCGACAGGGAAGTATACAATGAGCAGTTCTTC.

This clonotype has at least ten counts. The rearrangement links TRBV24-1 to TRBJ2-2; possible D gene TRBD2, 5 bases. The V and J ends lost 0 bases and 6 bases respectively, with 7 bases between them. Germline CDR1 KGHDR, CDR2 SFDVKD. This CDR3 comprises 14 residues. CDR3 region: CATSDLGLPGELFF. Here the CDR3 DNA reads TGTGCCACCAGTGATTTGGGACTCCCCGGGGAGCTGTTTTTT.

Ten or more counts support this clonotype. This chain connects TRBV10-1 to TRBJ2-5; D is unresolved. Germline CDR1 reads WNHNN; CDR2 reads SYGVQD (reference sequence). The CDR3 is 13 amino acids. V was pared by 4 bases and J by 1 base, with 7 bases between. The CDR3 bases are TGCGCCAGCAGTGTAGGCATCCAAGAGACCCAGTACTTC. Protein sequence: CASSVGIQETQYF.

This clonotype was counted between two and nine times. This rearrangement joins TRBV2 to TRBJ2-5; D unclear. V was clipped by 2 bases and J by 5 bases, with 9 bases between them. Germline V gene sequence: CDR1 SNHLY, CDR2 FYNNEI. The CDR3 sequence is 13 residues long. CDR3 amino acids: CASSEQSSETQYF. The DNA of the CDR3 is TGTGCCAGCAGTGAACAAAGTTCGGAGACCCAGTACTTC.

This clonotype was counted between two and nine times. V is TRBV12-3 or TRBV12-4 and J is TRBJ2-3; tentative D call: TRBD2 (6 bases). V lost 1 base and J 0 bases, leaving 11 bases between the germline ends. The CDR3 sequence is 16 residues long. This chain's CDR3 is CASSLGGGRSTDTQYF. The DNA for the CDR3 is TGTGCCAGCAGTTTAGGGGGAGGTCGTAGCACAGATACGCAGTATTTT.

This clonotype has more than one count but fewer than ten. The chain carries TRBV20-1 and TRBJ2-3; TRBD1 might be the D (8 bases). This CDR3 contains 18 residues. Germline V gives CDR1 DFQATT, CDR2 SNEGSKA (reference sequence). Trimming cost V 5 bases and J 0 bases, with 24 bases left between them. CDR3 sequence: CSARTGRGGDGSTDTQYF. The CDR3 DNA follows: TGCAGTGCTCGGACAGGGAGGGGAGGAGATGGCAGCACAGATACGCAGTATTTT.

V and J are TRBV5-1 and TRBJ2-4; 7 nucleotides match TRBD2. The J segment lost 6 bases and the V segment lost 3 bases, leaving 9 bases of the junction unmatched. The germline V gene encodes CDR1 SGHRS and CDR2 YFSETQ. This CDR3 has 15 amino acids. The CDR3 bases are TGCGCCAGCAGCTGGGATGGGAGGGACCCAAACATTCAGTACTTC. It codes for CASSWDGRDPNIQYF.

This rearrangement joins TRBV7-2 to TRBJ1-1; 8 bases are a match to TRBD1. CDR3 length: 13 residues. Germline V gene lookup returns CDR1 SGHTA and CDR2 FQGNSA. Trimming took 3 bases from V and 7 from J; bases not matched to a gene: 4. DNA of the CDR3: TGTGCCAGCAGCTTGCAGGGGGCAGGTGAAGCTTTCTTT. Translation gives CASSLQGAGEAFF.

This clonotype was observed many times. The chain links TRBV3-1 to TRBJ1-2, with unresolved D. Trimming cost V 2 bases and J 8 bases, with 9 bases left between them. The CDR3 is 12 amino acids. CDR1 and CDR2 (germline): LGHDT, YNNKEL (reference sequence). In DNA, the CDR3 is TGTGCCAGCAGCCAACTATATATAGGCTACACCTTC. It specifies CASSQLYIGYTF.

This clonotype showed up just a few times. The V and J genes are TRBV5-4 and TRBJ2-1; D gene ambiguous. The V end was cut by 1 base, the J end by 9 bases, with 11 bases between. Germline V gene lookup returns CDR1 SGHNT and CDR2 YYREEE (reference sequence). The CDR3 length is 13 residues. CDR3 DNA sequence: TGTGCCAGCAGCTTGTACGTAGGCGGTGAGCAGTTCTTC. This codes for CASSLYVGGEQFF.

This clonotype was counted at least ten times. This rearrangement joins TRBV12-3 or TRBV12-4 to TRBJ2-3, with D possibly matching TRBD2 (6 bases). V lost 0 bases to trimming and J lost 10 bases, with 8 bases between them. The CDR3 has 12 residues. In nucleotides, the CDR3 is TGTGCCAGCAGTTTAGCCCCGGGGGCGCAGTATTTT. This gives the protein CASSLAPGAQYF.

The chain combines TRBV4-3 with TRBJ1-4; D may be TRBD1 (6 bases). CDR3 length: 14 amino acids. The germline V and J ends were trimmed by 3 bases and 7 bases, with 12 bases remaining between them. Germline CDR1 LGHNA, CDR2 YSLEER. The DNA of the CDR3 is TGCGCCAGCAGCCAGGGGGCCGTCGGTGAAAAACTGTTTTTT. It encodes CASSQGAVGEKLFF.

The chain recombines TRBV7-2 with TRBJ2-3; tentatively, D is TRBD2 (5 bases). CDR1 SGHTA and CDR2 FQGNSA come from the germline V gene. Trimming took 6 bases from V and 0 from J, leaving 13 bases between them. The CDR3 runs to 15 residues. CDR3 DNA: TGTGCCAGCAGGGAGCGGCGATCTAGCACAGATACGCAGTATTTT. This gives the protein CASRERRSSTDTQYF.

This clonotype has more than one count but fewer than ten. The rearrangement links TRBV5-1 to TRBJ1-2; D not certain. This CDR3 is built from 15 residues. Germline V gives CDR1 SGHRS, CDR2 YFSETQ. V shed 4 bases and J shed 2 bases, with 15 bases lying between them. This CDR3 is CASSGERPYNYGYTF. The DNA of the CDR3 is TGCGCCAGCAGCGGAGAACGGCCGTACAACTATGGCTACACCTTC.

The sample holds a few counts of this clonotype. The chain combines TRBV7-9 with TRBJ2-3, with 7 bases matching TRBD2. V shed 4 bases, J shed 3 bases, and the junction held 4 bases outside the gene matches. Germline V gives CDR1 SEHNR, CDR2 FQNEAQ (reference sequence). This CDR3 has 14 residues. The CDR3 sequence is CASSYGTTTDTQYF. CDR3 nucleotides: TGTGCCAGCAGCTACGGGACTACGACAGATACGCAGTATTTT.

The chain couples TRBV20-1 to TRBJ2-1; D is unresolved. CDR3 length: 11 amino acids. Trimming left V 5 bases short and J 5 bases short, with 7 bases between. Germline V CDR1 and CDR2: DFQATT, SNEGSKA (reference sequence). CDR3 sequence (DNA): TGCAGTGCTGACGCCCACAATGAGCAGTTCTTC. This gives the protein CSADAHNEQFF.

This clonotype has at least ten counts. The rearrangement links TRBV5-1 to TRBJ2-7; D is tentatively TRBD1 or TRBD2 (6 bases each). The V gene lost 7 bases and the J gene lost 5 bases, with 16 bases spanning the gap. The CDR3 has 13 residues. Germline-derived CDR1 and CDR2 are SGHRS and YFSETQ. The CDR3 region is CASSPWGAHEQYF. CDR3 sequence (DNA): TGCGCCAGCTCCCCGTGGGGGGCCCACGAGCAGTACTTC.

The sample holds one count of this clonotype. V gene TRBV4-3 combines with J gene TRBJ1-2; 7 positions match TRBD1. The CDR3 consists of 16 residues. The junction had 18 bases not matched to a gene; V was cut back by 6 bases and J by 8 bases. Germline loops: CDR1 LGHNA, CDR2 YSLEER. The CDR3 nucleotides are TGCGCCAGCAGTGGGGCCGGGACAGACAGTTATAGGGGCTACACCTTC. Encoded protein: CASSGAGTDSYRGYTF.

This clonotype was seen at least ten times. The chain employs TRBV4-3 and TRBJ2-3, with D perhaps matching TRBD2 (6 bases). In germline, CDR1 is LGHNA, CDR2 YSLEER. Trimming took off 3 bases at V and 5 bases at J, with 12 bases between the two ends. CDR3 length: 14 amino acids. CDR3 amino acids: CASSQQLAIDTQYF. As DNA, the CDR3 is TGCGCCAGCAGCCAGCAACTAGCAATAGATACGCAGTATTTT.

This clonotype has ten or more counts. The chain is built from TRBV30 and TRBJ1-1, with D maybe TRBD1 (5 bases). Germline V gene sequence: CDR1 GTSNPN, CDR2 SVGIG (reference sequence). V was trimmed by 4 bases and J by 3 bases, leaving 18 bases between them. CDR3 length equals 15 residues. DNA for the CDR3: TGTGCCTGGAATACTGGCCCGATGGGGGACACTGAAGCTTTCTTT. Encoded protein: CAWNTGPMGDTEAFF.

This clonotype occurred many times. The rearrangement uses TRBV6-1 and TRBJ1-5, with 7 bases that match TRBD1. J lost 6 bases, V lost 5 bases, and 4 bases had no gene match. CDR3 length: 13 amino acids. Looked up from germline, CDR1 is MNHNS and CDR2 is SASEGT. The CDR3 coding sequence is TGTGCCAGCAGTTCGACAGGGAGTCAGCCCCAGCATTTT. Protein product: CASSSTGSQPQHF.

This clonotype was detected only a few times. Germline and junction disagree at one end, which may indicate a read error. The chain links TRBV5-1 to TRBJ1-6; D is possibly TRBD1 (5 bases). This CDR3 has 14 residues. Germline V gene sequence: CDR1 SGHRS, CDR2 YFSETQ. The CDR3 DNA reads as TGCGCCAGCAGCCGTGGGACGGATCAAGGCCTAAAGTTCTTT. Its translation is CASSRGTDQGLKFF.

This clonotype showed up just a few times. The chain is built from TRBV6-1 and TRBJ2-6; D ambiguous. CDR1 is MNHNS, CDR2 SASEGT, per germline. The V and J ends lost 1 base and 0 bases respectively, with 4 bases between them. The CDR3 runs to 15 residues. CDR3 protein: CASSEESSGANVLTF. Here the CDR3 DNA reads TGTGCCAGCAGTGAAGAAAGCTCTGGGGCCAACGTCCTGACTTTC.

The table lists this clonotype with a few counts. V gene TRBV29-1 combines with J gene TRBJ2-7; no clear D gene. Germline CDR1 and CDR2: SQVTM and ANQGSEA. The CDR3 is made up of 13 amino acids. Trimming removed 4 bases at V and 1 base at J, with 11 bases between. The CDR3 nucleotides read TGCAGCGTTGCGCAAGATGCTTCCTACGAGCAGTACTTC. Amino acid sequence: CSVAQDASYEQYF.

This clonotype has a count of ten or more. The V call is TRBV3-1, the J call TRBJ1-2, with D unresolved. V was shortened by 1 base and J by 4 bases, with 19 bases between the two germline ends. The CDR3 extends over 17 amino acids. Germline V gene sequence: CDR1 LGHDT, CDR2 YNNKEL (reference sequence). In nucleotides, the CDR3 is TGTGCCAGCAGCCAAGGGAGCTTTCGGCCTGCGGGCTATGGCTACACCTTC. Amino acids: CASSQGSFRPAGYGYTF.

The chain combines TRBV20-1 with TRBJ2-7; 11 bases map to TRBD1. Trimming cost V 6 bases and J 6 bases; bases outside gene matches: 13. CDR1 and CDR2 (germline): DFQATT, SNEGSKA (reference sequence). The CDR3 is 15 residues long. The DNA of the CDR3 is TGCAGTGCGGACCTATTGGACAGGGGGCCGGGCGAGCAGTACTTC. This encodes CSADLLDRGPGEQYF.

This rearrangement joins TRBV7-3 to TRBJ2-7; unclear D gene. The length of the CDR3 is 13 residues. Trimming cost V 2 bases and J 4 bases, with 9 bases left between them. Looked up from germline, CDR1 is SGHTA and CDR2 is FQGTGA. CDR3 bases: TGTGCCAGCAGCTTAGGCCTGGGTTACGAGCAGTACTTC. Its protein is CASSLGLGYEQYF.

The chain uses TRBV6-5 and TRBJ1-1; D not certain. Germline loops: CDR1 MNHEY, CDR2 SVGAGI. Trimming removed 6 bases from V and 8 bases from J, with 13 bases in between. The CDR3 runs to 12 residues. CDR3 nucleotide sequence: TGTGCCAGCAGACAGAGTACCTCAGAAGCTTTCTTT. It is translated as CASRQSTSEAFF.

This clonotype has a handful of counts. One junction end disagrees with the germline gene, perhaps due to a read error. The chain combines TRBV7-6 with TRBJ2-2; TRBD1 is a possible D gene (6 bases). CDR1 SGHVS and CDR2 FNYEAQ come from the germline V gene. The CDR3 sequence is 14 residues long. CDR3 region: CASRLGQTTGELFF. In DNA, the CDR3 is TGTGCCAGCAGATTAGGACAGACCACCGGGGAGCTGTTTTTT.